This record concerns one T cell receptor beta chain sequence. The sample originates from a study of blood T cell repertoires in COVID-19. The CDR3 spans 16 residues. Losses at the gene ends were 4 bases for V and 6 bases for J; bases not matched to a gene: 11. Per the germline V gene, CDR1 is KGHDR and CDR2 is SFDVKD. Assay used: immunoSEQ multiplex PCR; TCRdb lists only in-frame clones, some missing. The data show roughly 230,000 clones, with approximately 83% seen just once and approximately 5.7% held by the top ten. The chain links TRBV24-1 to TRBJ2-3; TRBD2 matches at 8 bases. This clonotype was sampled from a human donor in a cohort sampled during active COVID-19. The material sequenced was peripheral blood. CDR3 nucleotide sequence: TGTGCCACCAGTGACCCCCGGGGGGGGCAAGCGGATACGCAGTATTTT. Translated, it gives CATSDPRGGQADTQYF.